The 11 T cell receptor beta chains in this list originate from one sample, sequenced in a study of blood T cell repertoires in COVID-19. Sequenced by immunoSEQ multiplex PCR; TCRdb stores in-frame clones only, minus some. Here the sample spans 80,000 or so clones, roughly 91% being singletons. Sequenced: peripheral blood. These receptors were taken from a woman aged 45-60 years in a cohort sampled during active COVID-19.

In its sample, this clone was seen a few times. The CDR3 region is CASSEEQPYNEQFF. CDR3 bases: TGCGCCAGCAGTGAAGAACAGCCTTACAATGAGCAGTTCTTC. The chain has TRBV10-1 and TRBJ2-1; no definite D call. This CDR3 comprises 14 residues. V was cut by 3 bases and J by 4 bases, with 10 bases left in between. Germline V lookup: CDR1 WNHNN, CDR2 SYGVQD (reference sequence).

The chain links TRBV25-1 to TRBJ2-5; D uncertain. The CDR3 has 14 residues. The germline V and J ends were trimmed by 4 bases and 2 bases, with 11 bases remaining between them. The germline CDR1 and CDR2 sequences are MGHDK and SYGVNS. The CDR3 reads CASSVALAQETQYF. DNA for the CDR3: TGTGCCAGCAGTGTAGCCCTCGCACAAGAGACCCAGTACTTC.

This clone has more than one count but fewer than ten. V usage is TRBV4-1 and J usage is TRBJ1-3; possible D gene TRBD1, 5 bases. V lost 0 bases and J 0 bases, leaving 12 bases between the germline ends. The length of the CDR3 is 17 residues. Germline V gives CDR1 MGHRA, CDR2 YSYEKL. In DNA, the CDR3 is TGCGCCAGCAGCCAAGATCAAGACAGCTACTCTGGAAACACCATATATTTT. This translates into CASSQDQDSYSGNTIYF.

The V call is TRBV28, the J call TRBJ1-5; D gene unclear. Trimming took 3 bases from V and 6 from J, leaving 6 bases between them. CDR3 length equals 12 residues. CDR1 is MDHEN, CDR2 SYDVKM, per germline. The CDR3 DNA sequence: TGTGCCAGCAGTTTTTCCCGTCAGCCCCAGCATTTT. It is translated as CASSFSRQPQHF.

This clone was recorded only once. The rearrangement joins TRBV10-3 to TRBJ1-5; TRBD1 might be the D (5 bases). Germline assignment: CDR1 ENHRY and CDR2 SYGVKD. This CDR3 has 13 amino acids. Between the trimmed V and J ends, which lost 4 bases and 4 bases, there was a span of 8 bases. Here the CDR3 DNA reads TGTGCCATCAGTGGACAGACTAATCAGCCCCAGCATTTT. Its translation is CAISGQTNQPQHF.

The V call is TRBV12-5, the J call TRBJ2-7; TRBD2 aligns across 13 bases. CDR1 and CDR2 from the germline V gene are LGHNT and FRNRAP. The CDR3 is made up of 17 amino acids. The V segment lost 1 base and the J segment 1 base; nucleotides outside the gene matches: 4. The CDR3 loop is CASGLARTSGSSYEQYF. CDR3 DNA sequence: TGTGCTAGTGGTTTGGCCCGGACTAGCGGGAGTTCCTACGAGCAGTACTTC.

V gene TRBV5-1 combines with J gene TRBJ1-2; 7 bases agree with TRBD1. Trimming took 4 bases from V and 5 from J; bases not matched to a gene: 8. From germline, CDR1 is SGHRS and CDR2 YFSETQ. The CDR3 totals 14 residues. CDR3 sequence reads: CASSTSGTVYGYTF. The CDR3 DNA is TGCGCCAGCAGCACCTCCGGGACAGTTTATGGCTACACCTTC.

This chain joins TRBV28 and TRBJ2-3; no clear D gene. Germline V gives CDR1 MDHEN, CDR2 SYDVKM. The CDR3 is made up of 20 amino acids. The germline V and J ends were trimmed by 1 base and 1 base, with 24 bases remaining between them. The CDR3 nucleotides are TGTGCCAGCAGTTTATCCCGCTCGCGGTACTCCCTCGGCGGCACAGATACGCAGTATTTT. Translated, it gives CASSLSRSRYSLGGTDTQYF. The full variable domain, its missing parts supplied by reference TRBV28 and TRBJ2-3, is DVKVTQSSRYLVKRTGEKVFLECVQDMDHENMFWYRQDPGLGLRLIYFSYDVKMKEKGDIPEGYSVSREKKERFSLILESASTNQTSMYLCASSLSRSRYSLGGTDTQYFGPGTRLTVL.

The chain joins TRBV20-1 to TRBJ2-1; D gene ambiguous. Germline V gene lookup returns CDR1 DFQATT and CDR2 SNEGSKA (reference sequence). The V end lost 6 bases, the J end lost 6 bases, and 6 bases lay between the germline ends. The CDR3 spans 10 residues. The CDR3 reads CSALFNEQFF. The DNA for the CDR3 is TGCAGTGCCCTCTTCAATGAGCAGTTCTTC.

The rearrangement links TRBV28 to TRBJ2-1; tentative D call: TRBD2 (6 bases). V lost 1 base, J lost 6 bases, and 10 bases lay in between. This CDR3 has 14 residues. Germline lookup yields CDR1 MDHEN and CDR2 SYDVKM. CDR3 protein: CASSLLDGGNEQFF. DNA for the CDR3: TGTGCCAGCAGTTTATTGGACGGGGGCAATGAGCAGTTCTTC.

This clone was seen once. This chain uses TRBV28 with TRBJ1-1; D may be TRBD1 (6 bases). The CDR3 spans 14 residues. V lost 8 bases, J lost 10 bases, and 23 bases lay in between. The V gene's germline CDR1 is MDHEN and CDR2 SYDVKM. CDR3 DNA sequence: TGTGCCAGCTCCCGGGGGGGCGCAATTAGAGCAGCTTTCTTT. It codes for CASSRGGAIRAAFF.